The next 11 T cell receptor beta chains were all read from a single sample in a study of cytomegalovirus exposure and HLA in healthy donors. The PCR had 60 Vbeta and 13 Jbeta primers. The protocol was immunoSEQ multiplex PCR, while the TCRdb copy is restricted to in-frame clones and leaves out a portion. Among 90,000 to 110,000 clones listed, almost 75% were seen once. Material: PBMCs. These receptors originate from a man in his forties or fifties in good health and CMV-seronegative.

Only a few counts were recorded for this clone. The chain carries TRBV27 and TRBJ1-4, with 7 bases aligning to TRBD1. J lost 5 bases, V lost 6 bases, and 9 bases had no gene match. CDR3 size: 15 residues. Germline lookup yields CDR1 MNHEY and CDR2 SMNVEV (reference sequence). CDR3 amino acids: CASSPWTGPNEKLFF. CDR3 nucleotide sequence: TGTGCCAGCAGCCCGTGGACAGGCCCCAATGAAAAACTGTTTTTT.

This clone was counted a few times. This chain joins TRBV7-9 and TRBJ2-1; TRBD1 aligns across 7 bases. V was clipped by 8 bases and J by 10 bases; unmatched bases: 20. The CDR3 extends over 16 amino acids. Looked up from germline, CDR1 is SEHNR and CDR2 is FQNEAQ (reference sequence). CDR3 sequence (DNA): TGTGCCAGCCACTACCCACCGGGACAGAGTTCGACCGAGCAGTTCTTC. Protein sequence: CASHYPPGQSSTEQFF.

This sequence joins TRBV25-1 and TRBJ1-1; no clear D gene. The germline CDR1 and CDR2 sequences are MGHDK and SYGVNS. V was cut by 7 bases and J by 11 bases, with 5 bases left in between. The CDR3 runs 8 residues. CDR3 region: CASTGAFF. DNA for the CDR3: TGTGCCAGCACCGGGGCTTTCTTT.

The chain employs TRBV28 and TRBJ1-2, with 8 bases aligning to TRBD1. Germline V gene lookup returns CDR1 MDHEN and CDR2 SYDVKM. V dropped 5 bases and J dropped 4; count of bases not matched to a gene: 12. The CDR3 sequence is 16 residues long. The CDR3 sequence: CASSLHQGALFYGYTF. The CDR3 nucleotides read TGTGCCAGCAGTCTACATCAGGGGGCCCTCTTCTATGGCTACACCTTC.

This clone ranks as medium-sized. Here the CDR3 DNA reads TGTGCCAGCAAAAAAGTCAGGGGCACTGAAGCTTTCTTT. The encoded protein is CASKKVRGTEAFF. The V call is TRBV27, the J call TRBJ1-1; tentatively, D is TRBD1 (6 bases). This CDR3 has 13 amino acids. The ends were cut back, 7 bases at V and 4 bases at J, with 13 bases in the middle. Germline CDR1 and CDR2: MNHEY and SMNVEV (reference sequence).

This sequence joins TRBV6-5 and TRBJ2-1, with TRBD2 matching 7 bases. Germline lookup yields CDR1 MNHEY and CDR2 SVGAGI. The CDR3 covers 15 residues. With V trimmed by 2 bases and J by 1 base, 2 bases remained unmatched. The CDR3 region is CASSYGRGSYNEQFF. The CDR3 DNA sequence: TGTGCCAGCAGTTACGGGCGGGGGTCCTACAATGAGCAGTTCTTC.

The chain couples TRBV2 to TRBJ1-4; D is possibly TRBD1 (6 bases). The CDR3 is made up of 15 amino acids. The germline V gene has CDR1 SNHLY and CDR2 FYNNEI. Between the trimmed V and J ends, which lost 6 bases and 3 bases, there was a span of 14 bases. This CDR3 reads CASRSGGLANEKLFF. CDR3 DNA sequence: TGTGCCAGCAGATCGGGGGGGCTGGCTAATGAAAAACTGTTTTTT.

CDR3: CASSFQQETQYF. The CDR3 bases are TGTGCCAGCAGCTTTCAGCAAGAGACCCAGTACTTC. This chain links TRBV7-6 with TRBJ2-5; the D is unclear. Germline lookup yields CDR1 SGHVS and CDR2 FNYEAQ. There are 12 residues in the CDR3. V lost 3 bases to trimming and J lost 2 bases, with 4 bases between them.

Only a few counts were recorded for this clone. The V call is TRBV5-1, the J call TRBJ1-1, with TRBD1 identical over 7 bases. The CDR3 sequence is 15 residues long. Germline trimming cut 4 bases from V and 3 bases from J; bases unmatched to any gene: 9. Germline CDR1 reads SGHRS; CDR2 reads YFSETQ. Here the CDR3 reads CASSRQGSLDTEAFF. CDR3 nucleotide sequence: TGCGCCAGCAGCCGACAGGGCTCCCTGGACACTGAAGCTTTCTTT.

The chain has TRBV27 and TRBJ2-2, with D possibly matching TRBD1 (6 bases). Trimming cost V 5 bases and J 4 bases, with 14 bases left between them. The CDR3 spans 15 residues. Germline V CDR1 and CDR2: MNHEY, SMNVEV (reference sequence). Written as DNA, the CDR3 is TGTGCCAGCAGTACAACAGGGACGAGCACCGGGGAGCTGTTTTTT. Translating it yields CASSTTGTSTGELFF.

As DNA, the CDR3 is TGTGCCAGCAGCTTGTCAAGGGGCTATGGCTACACCTTC. This sequence encodes CASSLSRGYGYTF. The rearrangement joins TRBV7-2 to TRBJ1-2; D possibly corresponds to TRBD1 (5 bases). Germline V gives CDR1 SGHTA, CDR2 FQGNSA. CDR3 length: 13 amino acids. V lost 3 bases to trimming and J lost 4 bases, with 9 bases between them.